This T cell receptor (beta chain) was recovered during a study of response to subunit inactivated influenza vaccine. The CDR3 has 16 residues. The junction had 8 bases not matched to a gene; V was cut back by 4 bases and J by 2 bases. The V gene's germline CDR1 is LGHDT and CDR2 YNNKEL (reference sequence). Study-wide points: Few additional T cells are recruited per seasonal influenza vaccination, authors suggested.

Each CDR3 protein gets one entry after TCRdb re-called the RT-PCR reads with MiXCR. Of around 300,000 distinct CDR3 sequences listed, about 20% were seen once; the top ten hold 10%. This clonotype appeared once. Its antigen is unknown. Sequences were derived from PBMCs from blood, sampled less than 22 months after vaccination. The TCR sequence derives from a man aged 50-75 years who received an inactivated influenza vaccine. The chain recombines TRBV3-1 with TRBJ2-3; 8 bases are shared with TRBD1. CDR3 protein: CASSPQGTGDTDTQYF. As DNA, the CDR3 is TGTGCCAGCAGCCCTCAGGGGACAGGCGACACAGATACGCAGTATTTT.